The clone carrying this T cell receptor (beta chain) appeared a few times. Its antigen is undetermined. V was cut by 2 bases and J by 3 bases, with 11 bases left in between. Germline V gene lookup returns CDR1 LNHNV and CDR2 YYDKDF (reference sequence). The CDR3 runs to 15 residues. This sample was taken from a study of OX40 agonist ivuxolimab in advanced cancers. The overall study: People who had prior anti-PD-1, anti-PD-L1 or anti-CTLA-4 therapy could take part, and roughly 40% had some. Study-wide points: Both blood CD4+ and CD8+ T cells showed clonal growth by week 6 at 0.1 to 3.0 mg/kg. Relative to CD4+ cells, CD8+ T cells on average had more expanded clones.

Profiling relied on immunoSEQ multiplex PCR, and the TCRdb table lists in-frame clones only, not all of them. The top ten hold approximately 1.1% of the sample, which has around 56,000 clones, around 79% seen once. The receptor was isolated from an adult with an advanced solid tumor such as melanoma, head and neck, liver or kidney cancer. The rearrangement uses TRBV15 and TRBJ2-4; D is unclear. The sample was CD4+ or CD8+ T cells sorted from blood, taken in a trial of the OX40 agonist ivuxolimab. CDR3 loop: CATSRSVSGKNIQYF. CDR3 nucleotide sequence: TGTGCCACCAGCAGATCCGTATCGGGCAAAAACATTCAGTACTTC.